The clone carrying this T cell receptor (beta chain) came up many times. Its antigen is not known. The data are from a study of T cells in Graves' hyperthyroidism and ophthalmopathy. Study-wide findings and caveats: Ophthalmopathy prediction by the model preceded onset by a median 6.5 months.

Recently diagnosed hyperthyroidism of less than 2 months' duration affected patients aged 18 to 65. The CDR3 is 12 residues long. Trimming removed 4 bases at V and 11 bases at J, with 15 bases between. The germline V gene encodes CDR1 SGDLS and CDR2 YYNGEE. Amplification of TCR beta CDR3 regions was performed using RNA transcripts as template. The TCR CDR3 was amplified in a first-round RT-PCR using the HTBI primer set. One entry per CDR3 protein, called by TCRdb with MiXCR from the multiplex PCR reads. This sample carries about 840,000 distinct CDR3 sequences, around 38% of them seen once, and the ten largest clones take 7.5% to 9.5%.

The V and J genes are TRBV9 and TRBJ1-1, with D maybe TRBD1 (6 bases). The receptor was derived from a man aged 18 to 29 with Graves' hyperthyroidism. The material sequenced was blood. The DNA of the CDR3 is TGTGCCAGCAGCCCAAGCGGAACAGGGGCTTTCTTT. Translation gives CASSPSGTGAFF.